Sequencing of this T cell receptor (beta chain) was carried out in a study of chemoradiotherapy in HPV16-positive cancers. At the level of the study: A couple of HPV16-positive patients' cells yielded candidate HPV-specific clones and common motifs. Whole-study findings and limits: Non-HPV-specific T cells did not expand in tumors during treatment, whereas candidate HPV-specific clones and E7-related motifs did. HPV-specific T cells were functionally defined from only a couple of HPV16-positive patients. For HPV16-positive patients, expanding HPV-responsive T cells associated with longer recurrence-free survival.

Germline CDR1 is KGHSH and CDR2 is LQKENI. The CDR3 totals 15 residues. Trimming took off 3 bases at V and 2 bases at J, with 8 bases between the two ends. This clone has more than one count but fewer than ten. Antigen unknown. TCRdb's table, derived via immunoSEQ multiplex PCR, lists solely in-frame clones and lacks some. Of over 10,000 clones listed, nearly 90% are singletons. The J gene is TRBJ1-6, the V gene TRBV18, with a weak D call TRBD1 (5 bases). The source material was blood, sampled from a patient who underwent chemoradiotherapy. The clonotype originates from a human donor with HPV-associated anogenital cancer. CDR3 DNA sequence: TGTGCCAGCTCACCTCAGGGTACCTATAATTCACCCCTCCACTTT. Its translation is CASSPQGTYNSPLHF.